The TCR beta chain under discussion was sequenced for a study of blood T cell repertoires in COVID-19. Study background: Italy, Spain and the United States were the sources of the convalescent and acute COVID-19 samples. The analysed material was cDNA or gDNA that came from T cells, B-cell-depleted T cells, or PBMCs.

Looked up from germline, CDR1 is SQVTM and CDR2 is ANQGSEA. The V end was cut by 6 bases, the J end by 2 bases, with 7 bases between. This CDR3 has 11 amino acids. Original methodology: Estimation of nucleated cell counts was performed using reference gene primer amplification. Sequencing used immunoSEQ multiplex PCR; TCRdb keeps in-frame clones, though not all of them. V and J calls plus clone size are reproduced from that table; the DNA served to infer D and trimming. The sample contains about 160,000 clones, 87% of which appear only once. Sequences were obtained from peripheral blood. This chain links TRBV29-1 with TRBJ2-5; tentatively, D is TRBD1 (6 bases). This sequence originates from a woman aged 60-75 years with active or convalescent COVID-19. Written as DNA, the CDR3 is TGCAGCGTCGGGACACAAGAGACCCAGTACTTC. Its translation is CSVGTQETQYF.